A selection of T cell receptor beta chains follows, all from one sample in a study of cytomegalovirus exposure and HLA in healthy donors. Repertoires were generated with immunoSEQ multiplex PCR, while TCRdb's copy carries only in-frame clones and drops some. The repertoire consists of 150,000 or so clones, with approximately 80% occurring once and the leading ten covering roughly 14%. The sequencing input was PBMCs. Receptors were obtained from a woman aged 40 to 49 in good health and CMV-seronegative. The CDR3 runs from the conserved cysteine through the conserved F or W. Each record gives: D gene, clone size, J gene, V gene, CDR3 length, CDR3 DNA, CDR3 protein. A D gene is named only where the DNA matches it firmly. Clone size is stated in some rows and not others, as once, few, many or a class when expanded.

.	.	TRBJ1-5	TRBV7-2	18	TGTGCCAGCAGCGCGTGGGGCACTTACATAGAGAGCAATCAGCCCCAGCATTTT	CASSAWGTYIESNQPQHF
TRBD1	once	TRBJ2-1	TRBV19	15	TGTGCCAGTCTGGGGGGGGGACAGGGTGACAATGAGCAGTTCTTC	CASLGGGQGDNEQFF
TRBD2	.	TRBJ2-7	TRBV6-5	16	TGTGCCAGCAGATACGAGGCCGGCGGGGGGAGTCACGAGCAGTACTTC	CASRYEAGGGSHEQYF
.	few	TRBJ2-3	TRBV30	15	TGTGCCTGGAGTGAGGGTGCAGGGGCCCCAGATACGCAGTATTTT	CAWSEGAGAPDTQYF
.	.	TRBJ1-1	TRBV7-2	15	TGTGCCAGCAGCTTAGGGCTCGGGGGGTACACTGAAGCTTTCTTT	CASSLGLGGYTEAFF
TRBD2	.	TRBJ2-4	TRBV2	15	TGTGCCAGCAGACTCCTAGCGGGGGGCGAGGGCATTCAGTACTTC	CASRLLAGGEGIQYF
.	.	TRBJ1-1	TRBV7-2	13	TGTGCCAGCAGCTGGGGCATTGACACTGAAGCTTTCTTT	CASSWGIDTEAFF
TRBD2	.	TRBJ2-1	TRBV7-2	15	TGTGCCAGCAGCTTAGGTAGCGGGAGGGTCCGTGAGCAGTTCTTC	CASSLGSGRVREQFF
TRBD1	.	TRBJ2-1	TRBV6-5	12	TGTGCCAGCAGTTCCACCCCAGGGGGCCAGTTCTTC	CASSSTPGGQFF
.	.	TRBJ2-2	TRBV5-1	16	TGCGCCAGCAGCTTGGCCGGGGGTATGATGGCCGGGGAGCTGTTTTTT	CASSLAGGMMAGELFF
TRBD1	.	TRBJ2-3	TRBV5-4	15	TGTGCCAGCAGCTTGAAAGGGGGCACCCAAAATACGCAGTATTTT	CASSLKGGTQNTQYF
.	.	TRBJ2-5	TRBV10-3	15	TGTGCCATCAGTGGCCCCTCTCCCCGAGGTATATTGCTGGACTTC	CAISGPSPRGILLDF
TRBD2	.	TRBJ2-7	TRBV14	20	TGTGCCAGCAGCCAAGGGTTAGCTAGCGGGGGCAGACGGAGTCCCTACGAGCAGTACTTC	CASSQGLASGGRRSPYEQYF
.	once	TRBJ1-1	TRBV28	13	TGTGCCAGCAGCCAGGGGAAGGCACCAGAAGCTTTCTTT	CASSQGKAPEAFF
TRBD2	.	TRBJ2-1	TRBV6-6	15	TGTGCCAGCAGTTACGGGTCTAGCGGGAGGAGTGAGCAGTTCTTC	CASSYGSSGRSEQFF
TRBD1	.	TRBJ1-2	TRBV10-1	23	TGCGCCAGCAGTGAGTCAGCCGCCCAATGTTTCCGGGACAGGGAGGTAACGATCTATGGCTACACCTTC	CASSESAAQCFRDREVTIYGYTF
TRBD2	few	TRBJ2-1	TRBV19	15	TGTGCCAGTACCCACCCCCTAGCGGGAGGAAATGAGCAGTTCTTC	CASTHPLAGGNEQFF
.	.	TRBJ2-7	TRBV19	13	TGTGCCAGCTCTCGACAGGTGACCTACGAGCAGTACTTC	CASSRQVTYEQYF
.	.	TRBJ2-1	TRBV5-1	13	TGCGCCAGCAGCTTGGTCGTTCGCAATGAGCAGTTCTTC	CASSLVVRNEQFF
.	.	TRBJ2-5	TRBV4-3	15	TGCGCCAGCAGCCAAGTGGCCAGTGTGATGGAGACCCAGTACTTC	CASSQVASVMETQYF
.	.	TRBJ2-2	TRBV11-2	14	TGTGCCAGCAGCCCACAGGGTACGGGCGGGGAGCTGTTTTTT	CASSPQGTGGELFF
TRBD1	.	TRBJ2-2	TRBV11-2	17	TGTGCCAGCAGCTTAGCCGGACAGGGAGTTTGGGCCGGGGAGCTGTTTTTT	CASSLAGQGVWAGELFF